One and the same sample provided the 4 T cell receptor beta chains below, sequenced in a study of shared clonotypes between healthy human individuals. The protocol was immunoSEQ multiplex PCR, while the TCRdb copy is restricted to in-frame clones and leaves out a portion. The data contain 2 million to 2.5 million clones, approximately 95% of them singletons. The sample taken for sequencing was naive CD4+ T cells from PBMCs. The subset here: CD45RA+ positively selected. All receptors come from a man younger than 30 in good health. Some clones in this sample may be carry-over from other donors' samples.

This rearrangement joins TRBV6-5 to TRBJ2-7; no firm D call. In germline, CDR1 is MNHEY, CDR2 SVGAGI. This CDR3 has 15 residues. V gave up 5 bases and J gave up 0 bases, with 14 bases separating them. CDR3 protein: CASSPRSTSSYEQYF. CDR3 nucleotide sequence: TGTGCCAGCAGTCCGAGATCCACAAGCTCCTACGAGCAGTACTTC.

The chain is built from TRBV10-1 and TRBJ2-5; D perhaps matches TRBD2 (6 bases). The length of the CDR3 is 14 residues. In germline, CDR1 is WNHNN, CDR2 SYGVQD (reference sequence). V was trimmed by 8 bases and J by 3 bases, leaving 16 bases between them. The DNA of the CDR3 is TGCGCCAGCCGGGGACGGGAGTCGGAAGAGACCCAGTACTTC. Translated, it gives CASRGRESEETQYF.

The rearrangement uses TRBV5-1 and TRBJ2-1, with TRBD2 matching 12 bases. Trimming cost V 4 bases and J 4 bases; bases outside gene matches: 15. The CDR3 has 19 amino acids. The germline gives CDR1 SGHRS, CDR2 YFSETQ. DNA of the CDR3: TGCGCCAGCAGCCTCCGGATGGCGACTAGCGGGAGCTCATACAATGAGCAGTTCTTC. Translation gives CASSLRMATSGSSYNEQFF.

The V call is TRBV7-2, the J call TRBJ2-3; 8 bases are shared with TRBD2. The CDR3 loop spans 16 amino acids. The V and J ends lost 2 bases and 6 bases, in that order; junction bases with no gene match: 10. Germline V gene sequence: CDR1 SGHTA, CDR2 FQGNSA. The CDR3 bases are TGTGCCAGCAGCTTAACCCTCGGGGGGGGTATGGATACGCAGTATTTT. This sequence encodes CASSLTLGGGMDTQYF.